This T cell receptor (beta chain) was observed in a study of control samples from healthy donors and cancer patients (dated by TCRdb to the early 2020s). There are 15 amino acids in the CDR3, from cysteine to phenylalanine inclusive. Of the read, only the CDR3 DNA is kept; its 45 bases are in frame from base 1. From a lookup of the germline V gene, CDR1 and CDR2 are MGHRA and YSYEKL. V lost 4 bases and J lost 6 bases, and the count of bases not matched to a germline gene is 9. This clone was recorded a few times. Its antigen is still unknown. There are no base qualities to consult, and no much larger clone falls within one base. Library preparation employed the immunoSEQ multiplex PCR assay. The clones in this table, taken by TCRdb from immuneACCESS, are in-frame only. Not every clone is retained; where verified, under half of the shortfall comes from an unresolved V gene, and the cause of the rest is unknown. The sample records about 92,000 clones, roughly four fifths of which are singletons. The ten largest clonotypes hold approximately 9.4% of the sample.

The sequenced sample was blood. The chain joins TRBV4-1 to TRBJ2-3; 8 nucleotides in the junction match TRBD2. The sequence derives from an older woman in good health. The DNA sequence follows: TGCGCCAGCAGCCCAAACCCAGCGGGGGTTGATACGCAGTATTTT. This is translated as CASSPNPAGVDTQYF.